These T cell receptor beta chains were read from a single sample in a study of blood T cell repertoires in COVID-19. Profiled with immunoSEQ multiplex PCR; TCRdb holds only in-frame clones, not every one. The sample consists of around 330,000 clones, 80% to 90% of them appearing once. Sequencing was carried out using PBMCs or T cells enriched from blood (not recorded which). The receptors were gathered from a woman aged 18 to 35 who had recovered from COVID-19. Each CDR3 is given with its conserved first and last residue. The D gene is left open where the match is weak. Rows give clone size only sometimes, using once, few, many, or a class for an expanded clone.

v_call,j_call,d_call,clone_size,cdr3_aa,cdr3_nt
TRBV25-1,TRBJ1-5,TRBD1,.,CASSFRGLCSNQPQHF,TGTGCCAGCAGTTTCAGGGGGCTTTGTAGCAATCAGCCCCAGCATTTT
TRBV2,TRBJ1-4,.,once,CASTGGADVNEKLFF,TGTGCCAGCACCGGGGGAGCAGACGTGAATGAAAAACTGTTTTTT
TRBV3-1/TRBV3-2,TRBJ2-2,.,.,CASSQDSVNTGELFF,TGTGCCAGCAGCCAAGACTCGGTGAACACCGGGGAGCTGTTTTTT
TRBV7-3,TRBJ2-1,TRBD2,.,CASSLNSGTQNEQFF,TGTGCCAGCAGCTTAAACAGCGGGACCCAGAATGAGCAGTTCTTC
TRBV12-3/TRBV12-4,TRBJ1-1,.,.,CASSPSGTEAFF,TGTGCCAGCAGCCCCAGCGGTACTGAAGCTTTCTTT
TRBV7-9,TRBJ2-6,TRBD1,.,CASSPGQGRSGANVLTF,TGTGCCAGCAGCCCGGGACAGGGTAGATCTGGGGCCAACGTCCTGACTTTC
TRBV7-2,TRBJ1-2,.,.,CASSPDSATPGYTF,TGTGCCAGCAGCCCCGATTCCGCTACGCCTGGCTACACCTTC
TRBV7-9,TRBJ1-5,.,once,CASSPQGSPNQPQHF,TGTGCCAGCAGCCCCCAGGGGTCTCCCAATCAGCCCCAGCATTTT
TRBV5-1,TRBJ1-2,TRBD1,.,CASSPGQGGNYGYTF,TGCGCCAGCAGCCCGGGACAGGGGGGAAACTATGGCTACACCTTC
TRBV19,TRBJ1-5,TRBD1,.,CASRGQVNQPQHF,TGTGCCAGTAGAGGACAGGTCAATCAGCCCCAGCATTTT
TRBV5-1,TRBJ1-2,.,.,CASSLFGREDNGYTF,TGCGCCAGCAGCTTGTTCGGCAGAGAAGACAATGGCTACACCTTC
TRBV4-3,TRBJ1-6,TRBD1,.,CASSQDPTKQGDNSPLHF,TGCGCCAGCAGCCAAGATCCTACTAAACAGGGGGATAATTCACCCCTCCACTTT
TRBV7-2,TRBJ1-1,TRBD1,once,CASSPGGRITEAFF,TGTGCCAGCAGCCCAGGGGGTCGTATAACTGAAGCTTTCTTT
TRBV3-1/TRBV3-2,TRBJ2-5,.,.,CASSRRSGGRETQYF,TGTGCCAGCAGCCGCAGGAGCGGAGGTCGGGAGACCCAGTACTTC
TRBV4-1,TRBJ1-1,.,.,CASSQTRDFTEAFF,TGCGCCAGCAGCCAAACGAGGGACTTCACTGAAGCTTTCTTT
TRBV7-9,TRBJ2-3,.,.,CASSLSRAGDTQYF,TGTGCCAGCAGCTTAAGCCGGGCGGGAGATACGCAGTATTTT
TRBV28,TRBJ1-2,.,once,CASSYSYGYTF,TGTGCCAGCAGTTACTCTTATGGCTACACCTTC
TRBV4-1,TRBJ1-4,.,.,CASSRLPLGNEKLFF,TGCGCCAGCAGCCGCCTCCCACTCGGGAATGAAAAACTGTTTTTT
TRBV7-3,TRBJ2-3,TRBD1,.,CASSLATGSVDTQYF,TGTGCCAGCAGCTTAGCGACAGGGTCGGTCGATACGCAGTATTTT
TRBV29-1,TRBJ2-5,TRBD1,.,CSASPGTGIQETQYF,TGCAGCGCGAGCCCCGGGACAGGGATCCAAGAGACCCAGTACTTC
TRBV20-1,TRBJ2-1,.,.,CSASGADPVFF,TGCAGTGCTAGTGGAGCGGACCCCGTGTTCTTC
TRBV13,TRBJ2-7,TRBD2,.,CASSRRTRSSYEQYF,TGTGCCAGCAGCAGACGGACTAGATCGAGCTACGAGCAGTACTTC
TRBV5-5,TRBJ2-7,.,.,CASSLAAGYYEQYF,TGTGCCAGCAGCTTGGCGGCAGGGTACTACGAGCAGTACTTC
TRBV19,TRBJ2-1,TRBD2,.,CASSGGSIYNEQFF,TGTGCCAGTAGCGGCGGGAGCATCTACAATGAGCAGTTCTTC
TRBV9,TRBJ2-1,TRBD2,.,CASSVATSVGNEQFF,TGTGCCAGCAGCGTAGCGACTAGCGTCGGCAATGAGCAGTTCTTC
TRBV19,TRBJ2-7,.,.,CASSIQDSPYEQYF,TGTGCCAGTAGTATTCAGGACAGTCCCTACGAGCAGTACTTC
TRBV5-5,TRBJ2-6,.,.,CASSLAGSGANVLTF,TGTGCCAGCAGCTTGGCGGGCTCTGGGGCCAACGTCCTGACTTTC
TRBV27,TRBJ1-2,.,.,CASSSSTASNYGYTF,TGTGCCAGCAGTTCCTCGACAGCGTCTAACTATGGCTACACCTTC
TRBV7-2,TRBJ1-1,TRBD1,.,CASSRQGGSEAFF,TGTGCCAGCAGCAGACAGGGGGGCTCTGAAGCTTTCTTT
TRBV6-4,TRBJ1-4,TRBD1,.,CASNDRDRGHRNEKLFF,TGTGCCAGCAACGACCGGGACAGGGGCCACAGGAATGAAAAACTGTTTTTT
TRBV28,TRBJ2-1,TRBD2,.,CASSPPSGSSYNEQFF,TGTGCCAGCAGTCCCCCTAGCGGGAGTTCCTACAATGAGCAGTTCTTC
TRBV10-3,TRBJ2-7,TRBD2,.,CAIRAGGSGYEQYF,TGTGCCATCAGGGCGGGGGGGTCAGGCTACGAGCAGTACTTC
TRBV20-1,TRBJ1-2,TRBD1,.,CSASLTGTNYGYTF,TGCAGTGCTAGTTTGACAGGGACTAACTATGGCTACACCTTC
TRBV5-1,TRBJ1-2,.,.,CASSLEQGGDYGYTF,TGCGCCAGCAGCTTGGAGCAGGGCGGGGACTATGGCTACACCTTC
TRBV3-1/TRBV3-2,TRBJ1-2,TRBD1,.,CASSQGVQGAQEYGYTF,TGTGCCAGCAGCCAAGGCGTGCAGGGGGCGCAAGAATATGGCTACACCTTC
TRBV7-9,TRBJ2-7,.,.,CASSPRDLNSYEQYF,TGTGCCAGCAGTCCGAGAGATTTAAATTCCTACGAGCAGTACTTC
TRBV27,TRBJ1-1,.,.,CASSTHQAPTEAFF,TGTGCCAGCAGTACCCACCAGGCCCCCACTGAAGCTTTCTTT
TRBV9,TRBJ1-2,TRBD1,once,CASSVGTGGGYTF,TGTGCCAGCAGCGTAGGGACAGGGGGTGGCTACACCTTC
TRBV2,TRBJ1-2,.,once,CASSALGPSAGGYTF,TGTGCCAGCAGTGCTTTGGGGCCCTCGGCAGGCGGCTACACCTTC
TRBV7-2,TRBJ2-3,TRBD1,.,CASSVDRGSDTQYF,TGTGCCAGCAGCGTAGACAGGGGGTCCGATACGCAGTATTTT
TRBV5-4,TRBJ1-2,.,.,CASSFRQYYGYTF,TGTGCCAGCAGCTTTAGACAGTACTATGGCTACACCTTC
TRBV6-5,TRBJ1-3,.,.,CASSTAYDSGNTIYF,TGTGCCAGCAGTACAGCCTACGACTCTGGAAACACCATATATTTT
TRBV4-3,TRBJ1-2,.,.,CASSQNPGYGYTF,TGCGCCAGCAGCCAAAATCCAGGCTATGGCTACACCTTC
TRBV2,TRBJ1-5,.,once,CASSRLTYSNQPQHF,TGTGCCAGCAGTAGACTAACTTATAGCAATCAGCCCCAGCATTTT
TRBV27,TRBJ2-5,.,.,CASSYIGGWQETQYF,TGTGCCAGCAGTTACATCGGGGGATGGCAAGAGACCCAGTACTTC
TRBV5-6,TRBJ1-2,.,.,CASSPPGVYGYTF,TGTGCCAGCAGTCCCCCGGGGGTCTATGGCTACACCTTC
TRBV3-1/TRBV3-2,TRBJ2-7,TRBD2,.,CASINFDTGTSGGITYEQYF,TGTGCCAGCATCAATTTCGACACCGGGACTAGCGGGGGAATAACCTACGAGCAGTACTTC
TRBV5-4,TRBJ2-1,TRBD1,.,CASTQPKTGSNEQFF,TGTGCCAGCACCCAACCTAAGACAGGGAGCAATGAGCAGTTCTTC
TRBV28,TRBJ2-7,TRBD2,.,CASSFGLAGGFYEQYF,TGTGCCAGCAGTTTCGGACTAGCGGGGGGCTTCTACGAGCAGTACTTC